The next 31 T cell receptor beta chains were all read from a single sample in a study of beta chain features in type 1 diabetes. Study-level findings and limits: Shorter TCRB CDR3s, moderately but significantly so, were found in Type 1 diabetes patients in all four CD4+ subsets.

No antigen has been assigned to these receptors. cDNA synthesis used the whole RNA isolate, giving expressed TCRB sequences. Only in-frame clones appear in the TCRdb table, and some are missing; sequencing was by immunoSEQ multiplex PCR. The sample holds 630,000 or so clones; around an eighth are singletons and the top ten take just under 0.04%. Specimen: naive CD4+ T cells from blood. These receptors were collected from a man aged 18-30 years with type 1 diabetes.

This clone showed up just a few times. The rearrangement links TRBV30 to TRBJ1-2; D unclear. This CDR3 contains 11 residues. Germline lookup yields CDR1 GTSNPN and CDR2 SVGIG (reference sequence). V shed 2 bases and J shed 7 bases, with 8 bases lying between them. CDR3 in DNA: TGTGCCTGGAGTAGGTCTTCTGGCTACACCTTC. It codes for CAWSRSSGYTF.

Worth noting for this clone: This CDR3 is also generated by other DNA sequences in the sample. The rearrangement links TRBV7-9 to TRBJ2-6; D gene ambiguous. This CDR3 is 14 amino acids long. The V end was cut by 3 bases, the J end by 1 base, with 4 bases between. Germline-derived CDR1 and CDR2 are SEHNR and FQNEAQ (reference sequence). This CDR3 is CASSLRSGANVLTF. CDR3 DNA: TGTGCCAGCAGCTTGAGATCTGGGGCCAACGTCCTGACTTTC.

V gene TRBV6-5 combines with J gene TRBJ2-1; 14 bases fit TRBD2. V shed 6 bases and J 9 bases; nucleotides not matched to a gene: 7. CDR1 and CDR2 (germline): MNHEY, SVGAGI. The CDR3 contains 15 residues. The CDR3 DNA reads TGTGCCAGCAGCCGACTAGCGGGAGGGAGAGGTGAGCAGTTCTTC. Translation: CASSRLAGGRGEQFF.

This clone has more than one count but fewer than ten. This chain links TRBV7-2 with TRBJ1-2; unclear D gene. Germline assignment: CDR1 SGHTA and CDR2 FQGNSA. This CDR3 spans 14 amino acids. Trimming removed 2 bases from V and 7 bases from J, with 14 bases in between. The CDR3 protein is CASSLLGRLGGYTF. The CDR3 DNA reads as TGTGCCAGCAGCTTACTTGGGCGGTTGGGTGGCTACACCTTC.

This clone was seen more than once but under ten times. The chain combines TRBV28 with TRBJ2-1; D is unclear. Germline lookup yields CDR1 MDHEN and CDR2 SYDVKM. This CDR3 contains 14 residues. With 5 bases removed from V and 10 bases from J, the gap between germline ends came to 18 bases. The CDR3 spells CASSRRSIVVEQFF. CDR3 DNA: TGTGCCAGCAGTAGAAGGTCTATCGTAGTGGAGCAGTTCTTC.

The chain has TRBV7-6 and TRBJ2-7; 7 bases are a match to TRBD2. The CDR3 has 15 residues. The germline V gene encodes CDR1 SGHVS and CDR2 FNYEAQ. Trimming took 1 base from V and 0 from J; bases not matched to a gene: 3. The CDR3 coding sequence is TGTGCCAGCAGCTTAGGTCTAGCGGACTCCTACGAGCAGTACTTC. Translating gives CASSLGLADSYEQYF.

This clone has more than one count but fewer than ten. The chain carries TRBV5-1 and TRBJ1-1, with D possibly being TRBD1 (5 bases). V was trimmed by 5 bases and J by 4 bases, leaving 15 bases between them. This CDR3 has 14 amino acids. CDR1 SGHRS and CDR2 YFSETQ come from the germline V gene. The CDR3, as DNA: TGCGCCAGCAGGTCCGACAGTAGTTCCACTGAAGCTTTCTTT. Its protein is CASRSDSSSTEAFF.

The V gene is TRBV2, the J gene TRBJ2-1; no reliable D call. The CDR3 is 15 residues long. Germline V gene data show CDR1 as SNHLY and CDR2 as FYNNEI. Trimming took 2 bases from V and 4 from J, leaving 12 bases between them. CDR3 in amino acids: CASSETDTTYNEQFF. Here the CDR3 DNA reads TGTGCCAGCAGTGAAACAGACACTACGTACAATGAGCAGTTCTTC.

This clone has only a few counts. The rearrangement links TRBV4-1 to TRBJ1-4; 8 nucleotides match TRBD1. Germline trimming cut 1 base from V and 4 bases from J; bases unmatched to any gene: 2. The germline gives CDR1 MGHRA, CDR2 YSYEKL. The CDR3 runs 15 residues. CDR3 sequence reads: CASSQGTGNNEKLFF. The DNA of the CDR3 is TGCGCCAGCAGCCAAGGGACAGGGAATAATGAAAAACTGTTTTTT.

The table lists this clone with a few counts. V and J are TRBV30 and TRBJ2-5; 9 bases fit TRBD2. After removal of 4 bases from V and 2 bases from J, the junction contained 2 bases not matched to a gene. CDR1 GTSNPN and CDR2 SVGIG come from the germline V gene (reference sequence). The CDR3 is made up of 13 amino acids. The CDR3, as DNA: TGTGCCTGGAAAGCGGGGGGACAAGAGACCCAGTACTTC. Protein product: CAWKAGGQETQYF.

The rearrangement joins TRBV4-3 to TRBJ1-2; possible D gene TRBD1, 5 bases. V dropped 0 bases and J dropped 0 bases, with 11 bases sitting between them. Germline values: CDR1 LGHNA, CDR2 YSLEER. The CDR3 has 16 amino acids. The DNA of the CDR3 is TGCGCCAGCAGCCAAGATCCCGCGGGGGCTAACTATGGCTACACCTTC. Residues: CASSQDPAGANYGYTF.

This chain connects TRBV14 to TRBJ1-3; D is ambiguous. The V gene lost 8 bases and the J gene lost 2 bases, with 13 bases spanning the gap. CDR3 length equals 14 residues. Germline CDR1 SGHDN, CDR2 FVKESK. CDR3 sequence reads: CASSKSAAGNTIYF. For the CDR3, the DNA is TGTGCCAGCTCTAAATCGGCGGCTGGAAACACCATATATTTT.

V is TRBV7-6 and J is TRBJ2-5; no reliable D call. V lost 1 base to trimming and J lost 3 bases, with 6 bases between them. Per the germline V gene, CDR1 is SGHVS and CDR2 is FNYEAQ. The CDR3 has 13 amino acids. CDR3 in amino acids: CASSLVAEETQYF. In DNA form, the CDR3 reads TGTGCCAGCAGCTTAGTGGCGGAAGAGACCCAGTACTTC. The complete variable domain, with remaining parts taken from reference TRBV7-6 and TRBJ2-5, reads GAGVSQSPRYKVTKRGQDVALRCDPISGHVSLYWYRQALGQGPEFLTYFNYEAQQDKSGLPNDRFSAERPEGSISTLTIQRTEQRDSAMYRCASSLVAEETQYFGPGTRLLVL.

The V and J genes are TRBV2 and TRBJ2-3, with 9 bases aligning to TRBD2. In germline, CDR1 is SNHLY, CDR2 FYNNEI. CDR3 length: 16 residues. The trim removed 6 bases at V and 0 bases at J, leaving 7 bases unmatched. In DNA, the CDR3 is TGTGCCAGCAGGTCTAGCGGGGCTCCTAGCACAGATACGCAGTATTTT. It yields the protein CASRSSGAPSTDTQYF.

The V call is TRBV5-1, the J call TRBJ1-4; no clear D gene. The CDR3 consists of 14 residues. V lost 3 bases and J 7 bases, leaving 13 bases between the germline ends. Germline CDR1 reads SGHRS; CDR2 reads YFSETQ. The CDR3 loop reads CASSSNTGFEKLFF. CDR3 sequence (DNA): TGCGCCAGCAGCTCCAACACGGGTTTTGAAAAACTGTTTTTT.

CDR3 DNA: TGCGCCAGCAGCCAAGATGAGAGGATCTCCTATAATTCACCCCTCCACTTT. It codes for CASSQDERISYNSPLHF. The chain carries TRBV4-3 and TRBJ1-6; D unclear. CDR1 and CDR2 (germline): LGHNA, YSLEER. V was shortened by 0 bases and J by 0 bases, with 9 bases between the two germline ends. This CDR3 contains 17 residues.

This clone has just a few counts. The chain recombines TRBV7-2 with TRBJ2-7, with unresolved D. Germline CDR1 and CDR2: SGHTA and FQGNSA. Trimming cost V 5 bases and J 6 bases, with 20 bases left between them. This CDR3 has 15 amino acids. CDR3 DNA: TGTGCCAGCAGCCCCCCGGGTGGTTATCTTTCCGAGCAGTACTTC. It is translated as CASSPPGGYLSEQYF.

The V gene is TRBV19, the J gene TRBJ2-1, with TRBD1 matching over 7 bases. J gave up 8 bases and V 4 bases, and 8 bases lay outside the gene matches. This CDR3 has 14 amino acids. Germline CDR1 reads LNHDA; CDR2 reads SQIVND (reference sequence). In DNA, the CDR3 is TGTGCCAGTAGTAAGGCCGGGACAGATTATGAGCAGTTCTTC. Amino acids: CASSKAGTDYEQFF. The full variable domain, in which reference TRBV19 and TRBJ2-1 provide the parts outside the CDR3, is DGGITQSPKYLFRKEGQNVTLSCEQNLNHDAMYWYRQDPGQGLRLIYYSQIVNDFQKGDIAEGYSVSREKKESFPLTVTSAQKNPTAFYLCASSKAGTDYEQFFGPGTRLTVL.

This clone has more than one count but fewer than ten. The V gene is TRBV5-1, the J gene TRBJ2-4, with D tentatively TRBD1 (6 bases). Between the trimmed V and J ends, which lost 0 bases and 6 bases, there was a span of 16 bases. Looked up from germline, CDR1 is SGHRS and CDR2 is YFSETQ. The CDR3 loop spans 16 amino acids. The CDR3 reads CASSLVTGGRGNIQYF. DNA for the CDR3: TGCGCCAGCAGCTTGGTAACAGGAGGCAGGGGAAACATTCAGTACTTC.

There are a few counts of this clone. Other DNA sequences within the sample encode an identical CDR3. The genes are TRBV30 and TRBJ1-5, with D possibly matching TRBD1 (5 bases). Trimming took 1 base from V and 3 from J, leaving 7 bases between them. There are 13 residues in the CDR3. Germline-derived CDR1 and CDR2 are GTSNPN and SVGIG (reference sequence). CDR3 sequence: CAWSGGPNQPQHF. The CDR3 bases are TGTGCCTGGAGTGGGGGACCCAATCAGCCCCAGCATTTT. The entire variable domain, with the rest obtained from reference TRBV30 and TRBJ1-5, is as follows: SQTIHQWPATLVQPVGSPLSLECTVEGTSNPNLYWYRQAAGRGLQLLFYSVGIGQISSEVPQNLSASRPQDRQFILSSKKLLLSDSGFYLCAWSGGPNQPQHFGDGTRLSIL.

This clone was recorded a few times. The chain carries TRBV7-8 and TRBJ1-1; D gene ambiguous. CDR3 size: 13 residues. Germline CDR1 is SGHVS and CDR2 is FQNEAQ. Trimming took off 3 bases at V and 1 base at J, with 6 bases between the two ends. CDR3 nucleotides: TGTGCCAGCAGCTTTAGACAGAACACTGAAGCTTTCTTT. It is translated as CASSFRQNTEAFF.

This clone was found a few times. V and J are TRBV4-1 and TRBJ2-5; unclear D gene. The closer fit of TRBJ2-7 to the DNA end suggests the J call may be wrong. Germline V CDR1 and CDR2: MGHRA, YSYEKL. The CDR3 totals 13 residues. CDR3 sequence (DNA): TGCGCCAGCAGCCAGCTTCGCCCCTACGAGCAGTACTTC. Its protein product is CASSQLRPYEQYF.

This rearrangement joins TRBV7-2 to TRBJ2-1; possible D gene TRBD2, 5 bases. V lost 5 bases and J 0 bases, leaving 8 bases between the germline ends. Germline CDR1 and CDR2: SGHTA and FQGNSA. The CDR3 is 14 amino acids. The CDR3 spells CASSPGISYNEQFF. DNA of the CDR3: TGTGCCAGCAGCCCCGGGATCTCCTACAATGAGCAGTTCTTC.

The chain is built from TRBV7-2 and TRBJ2-1; D not resolved. Trimming shortened V by 3 bases and J by 3 bases, and 12 bases separated the two germline ends. The CDR3 extends over 15 amino acids. Germline lookup yields CDR1 SGHTA and CDR2 FQGNSA. CDR3 sequence (DNA): TGTGCCAGCAGCTTGACGAGGTCCCGCTACAATGAGCAGTTCTTC. Translating gives CASSLTRSRYNEQFF.

The rearrangement joins TRBV30 to TRBJ2-1, with 12 positions matching TRBD2. Germline-derived CDR1 and CDR2 are GTSNPN and SVGIG (reference sequence). This CDR3 is built from 15 residues. V was pared by 0 bases and J by 5 bases, with 2 bases of the junction left unmatched. CDR3 protein: CAWSVGLAGHNEQFF. Here the CDR3 DNA reads TGTGCCTGGAGTGTCGGACTAGCGGGACACAATGAGCAGTTCTTC. The variable domain in full, completed from reference TRBV30 and TRBJ2-1, reads SQTIHQWPATLVQPVGSPLSLECTVEGTSNPNLYWYRQAAGRGLQLLFYSVGIGQISSEVPQNLSASRPQDRQFILSSKKLLLSDSGFYLCAWSVGLAGHNEQFFGPGTRLTVL.

The J gene is TRBJ2-7, the V gene TRBV28, with 7 bases lining up with TRBD1. CDR3 length: 15 residues. Unmatched junction bases numbered 10, after V lost 5 bases and J lost 3 bases. The germline gives CDR1 MDHEN, CDR2 SYDVKM. Here the CDR3 DNA reads TGTGCCAGCAGTCTACCCTACGGGACAGTCTACGAGCAGTACTTC. It is translated as CASSLPYGTVYEQYF.

This clone was detected only a few times. The rearrangement links TRBV14 to TRBJ2-7, with D hard to call. The CDR3 has 13 amino acids. Germline loops: CDR1 SGHDN, CDR2 FVKESK. Trimming pared 1 base from V and 7 bases from J, leaving 11 bases between. The CDR3 region has the DNA TGTGCCAGCAGCCAAGTTTTCGACCCTGAGCAGTACTTC. This translates into CASSQVFDPEQYF.

This clone was seen a few times. The sample has other DNA sequences that encode this CDR3 too. The chain recombines TRBV30 with TRBJ1-5; D is perhaps TRBD1 (5 bases). The CDR3 consists of 13 residues. V lost 1 base to trimming and J lost 3 bases, with 7 bases between them. Looked up from germline, CDR1 is GTSNPN and CDR2 is SVGIG (reference sequence). The CDR3 loop reads CAWSGQSNQPQHF. CDR3 sequence (DNA): TGTGCCTGGAGTGGACAGTCCAATCAGCCCCAGCATTTT.

This clone occurred a few times. The chain combines TRBV2 with TRBJ2-3; TRBD2 is a possible D gene (5 bases). Germline CDR1 SNHLY, CDR2 FYNNEI. V lost 2 bases, J lost 6 bases, and 9 bases lay in between. The CDR3 contains 13 residues. The CDR3 DNA follows: TGTGCCAGCAGTGAAAGGCGGAGGGATACGCAGTATTTT. It encodes CASSERRRDTQYF.

V is TRBV18 and J is TRBJ1-2; D is possibly TRBD1 (6 bases). V shed 4 bases and J shed 8 bases, with 17 bases lying between them. This CDR3 contains 14 residues. From germline, CDR1 is KGHSH and CDR2 LQKENI. The DNA for the CDR3 is TGTGCCAGCTCACTGGACCGACAGGTTAAAGGCTACACCTTC. Residues: CASSLDRQVKGYTF.

The chain is built from TRBV27 and TRBJ1-1, with 11 nucleotides matching TRBD1. Germline V lookup: CDR1 MNHEY, CDR2 SMNVEV (reference sequence). V shed 5 bases and J 1 base; nucleotides not matched to a gene: 6. The CDR3 covers 16 residues. The CDR3 here is CASSKTGQGANTEAFF. The CDR3 bases are TGTGCCAGCAGTAAGACCGGACAGGGGGCGAACACTGAAGCTTTCTTT.